This T cell receptor beta chain was captured in a study of T cell responses to AZD1222 COVID-19 vaccine. About the research overall: Some second doses came at about 4 weeks and others at about 12 weeks; these were pooled.

The CDR3 has 15 amino acids. V dropped 6 bases and J dropped 1 base, with 15 bases sitting between them. Germline V gene sequence: CDR1 MDHEN, CDR2 SYDVKM. General observations from the study: The donor cohort was predominantly white British with a female majority, and clonal diversity may have been underestimated. Spike-specific TCR breadth rose after two AZD1222 doses, and depth rose as well.

As to this clone: What it binds is unknown.

Sequencing was performed with immunoSEQ multiplex PCR; in TCRdb, only in-frame clones are kept and a portion is missing. The top ten hold under 11% of the sample, which has 100,000 to 150,000 clones, 80% to 90% seen once. Sequenced material: peripheral blood, taken on day 0 of AZD1222 vaccination. V usage is TRBV28 and J usage is TRBJ1-1, with D perhaps matching TRBD1 (5 bases). The receptor was isolated from an adult in good health. In DNA, the CDR3 is TGTGCCAGCAGACTTCCTGTGGGGGGGAACACTGAAGCTTTCTTT. Translating gives CASRLPVGGNTEAFF.